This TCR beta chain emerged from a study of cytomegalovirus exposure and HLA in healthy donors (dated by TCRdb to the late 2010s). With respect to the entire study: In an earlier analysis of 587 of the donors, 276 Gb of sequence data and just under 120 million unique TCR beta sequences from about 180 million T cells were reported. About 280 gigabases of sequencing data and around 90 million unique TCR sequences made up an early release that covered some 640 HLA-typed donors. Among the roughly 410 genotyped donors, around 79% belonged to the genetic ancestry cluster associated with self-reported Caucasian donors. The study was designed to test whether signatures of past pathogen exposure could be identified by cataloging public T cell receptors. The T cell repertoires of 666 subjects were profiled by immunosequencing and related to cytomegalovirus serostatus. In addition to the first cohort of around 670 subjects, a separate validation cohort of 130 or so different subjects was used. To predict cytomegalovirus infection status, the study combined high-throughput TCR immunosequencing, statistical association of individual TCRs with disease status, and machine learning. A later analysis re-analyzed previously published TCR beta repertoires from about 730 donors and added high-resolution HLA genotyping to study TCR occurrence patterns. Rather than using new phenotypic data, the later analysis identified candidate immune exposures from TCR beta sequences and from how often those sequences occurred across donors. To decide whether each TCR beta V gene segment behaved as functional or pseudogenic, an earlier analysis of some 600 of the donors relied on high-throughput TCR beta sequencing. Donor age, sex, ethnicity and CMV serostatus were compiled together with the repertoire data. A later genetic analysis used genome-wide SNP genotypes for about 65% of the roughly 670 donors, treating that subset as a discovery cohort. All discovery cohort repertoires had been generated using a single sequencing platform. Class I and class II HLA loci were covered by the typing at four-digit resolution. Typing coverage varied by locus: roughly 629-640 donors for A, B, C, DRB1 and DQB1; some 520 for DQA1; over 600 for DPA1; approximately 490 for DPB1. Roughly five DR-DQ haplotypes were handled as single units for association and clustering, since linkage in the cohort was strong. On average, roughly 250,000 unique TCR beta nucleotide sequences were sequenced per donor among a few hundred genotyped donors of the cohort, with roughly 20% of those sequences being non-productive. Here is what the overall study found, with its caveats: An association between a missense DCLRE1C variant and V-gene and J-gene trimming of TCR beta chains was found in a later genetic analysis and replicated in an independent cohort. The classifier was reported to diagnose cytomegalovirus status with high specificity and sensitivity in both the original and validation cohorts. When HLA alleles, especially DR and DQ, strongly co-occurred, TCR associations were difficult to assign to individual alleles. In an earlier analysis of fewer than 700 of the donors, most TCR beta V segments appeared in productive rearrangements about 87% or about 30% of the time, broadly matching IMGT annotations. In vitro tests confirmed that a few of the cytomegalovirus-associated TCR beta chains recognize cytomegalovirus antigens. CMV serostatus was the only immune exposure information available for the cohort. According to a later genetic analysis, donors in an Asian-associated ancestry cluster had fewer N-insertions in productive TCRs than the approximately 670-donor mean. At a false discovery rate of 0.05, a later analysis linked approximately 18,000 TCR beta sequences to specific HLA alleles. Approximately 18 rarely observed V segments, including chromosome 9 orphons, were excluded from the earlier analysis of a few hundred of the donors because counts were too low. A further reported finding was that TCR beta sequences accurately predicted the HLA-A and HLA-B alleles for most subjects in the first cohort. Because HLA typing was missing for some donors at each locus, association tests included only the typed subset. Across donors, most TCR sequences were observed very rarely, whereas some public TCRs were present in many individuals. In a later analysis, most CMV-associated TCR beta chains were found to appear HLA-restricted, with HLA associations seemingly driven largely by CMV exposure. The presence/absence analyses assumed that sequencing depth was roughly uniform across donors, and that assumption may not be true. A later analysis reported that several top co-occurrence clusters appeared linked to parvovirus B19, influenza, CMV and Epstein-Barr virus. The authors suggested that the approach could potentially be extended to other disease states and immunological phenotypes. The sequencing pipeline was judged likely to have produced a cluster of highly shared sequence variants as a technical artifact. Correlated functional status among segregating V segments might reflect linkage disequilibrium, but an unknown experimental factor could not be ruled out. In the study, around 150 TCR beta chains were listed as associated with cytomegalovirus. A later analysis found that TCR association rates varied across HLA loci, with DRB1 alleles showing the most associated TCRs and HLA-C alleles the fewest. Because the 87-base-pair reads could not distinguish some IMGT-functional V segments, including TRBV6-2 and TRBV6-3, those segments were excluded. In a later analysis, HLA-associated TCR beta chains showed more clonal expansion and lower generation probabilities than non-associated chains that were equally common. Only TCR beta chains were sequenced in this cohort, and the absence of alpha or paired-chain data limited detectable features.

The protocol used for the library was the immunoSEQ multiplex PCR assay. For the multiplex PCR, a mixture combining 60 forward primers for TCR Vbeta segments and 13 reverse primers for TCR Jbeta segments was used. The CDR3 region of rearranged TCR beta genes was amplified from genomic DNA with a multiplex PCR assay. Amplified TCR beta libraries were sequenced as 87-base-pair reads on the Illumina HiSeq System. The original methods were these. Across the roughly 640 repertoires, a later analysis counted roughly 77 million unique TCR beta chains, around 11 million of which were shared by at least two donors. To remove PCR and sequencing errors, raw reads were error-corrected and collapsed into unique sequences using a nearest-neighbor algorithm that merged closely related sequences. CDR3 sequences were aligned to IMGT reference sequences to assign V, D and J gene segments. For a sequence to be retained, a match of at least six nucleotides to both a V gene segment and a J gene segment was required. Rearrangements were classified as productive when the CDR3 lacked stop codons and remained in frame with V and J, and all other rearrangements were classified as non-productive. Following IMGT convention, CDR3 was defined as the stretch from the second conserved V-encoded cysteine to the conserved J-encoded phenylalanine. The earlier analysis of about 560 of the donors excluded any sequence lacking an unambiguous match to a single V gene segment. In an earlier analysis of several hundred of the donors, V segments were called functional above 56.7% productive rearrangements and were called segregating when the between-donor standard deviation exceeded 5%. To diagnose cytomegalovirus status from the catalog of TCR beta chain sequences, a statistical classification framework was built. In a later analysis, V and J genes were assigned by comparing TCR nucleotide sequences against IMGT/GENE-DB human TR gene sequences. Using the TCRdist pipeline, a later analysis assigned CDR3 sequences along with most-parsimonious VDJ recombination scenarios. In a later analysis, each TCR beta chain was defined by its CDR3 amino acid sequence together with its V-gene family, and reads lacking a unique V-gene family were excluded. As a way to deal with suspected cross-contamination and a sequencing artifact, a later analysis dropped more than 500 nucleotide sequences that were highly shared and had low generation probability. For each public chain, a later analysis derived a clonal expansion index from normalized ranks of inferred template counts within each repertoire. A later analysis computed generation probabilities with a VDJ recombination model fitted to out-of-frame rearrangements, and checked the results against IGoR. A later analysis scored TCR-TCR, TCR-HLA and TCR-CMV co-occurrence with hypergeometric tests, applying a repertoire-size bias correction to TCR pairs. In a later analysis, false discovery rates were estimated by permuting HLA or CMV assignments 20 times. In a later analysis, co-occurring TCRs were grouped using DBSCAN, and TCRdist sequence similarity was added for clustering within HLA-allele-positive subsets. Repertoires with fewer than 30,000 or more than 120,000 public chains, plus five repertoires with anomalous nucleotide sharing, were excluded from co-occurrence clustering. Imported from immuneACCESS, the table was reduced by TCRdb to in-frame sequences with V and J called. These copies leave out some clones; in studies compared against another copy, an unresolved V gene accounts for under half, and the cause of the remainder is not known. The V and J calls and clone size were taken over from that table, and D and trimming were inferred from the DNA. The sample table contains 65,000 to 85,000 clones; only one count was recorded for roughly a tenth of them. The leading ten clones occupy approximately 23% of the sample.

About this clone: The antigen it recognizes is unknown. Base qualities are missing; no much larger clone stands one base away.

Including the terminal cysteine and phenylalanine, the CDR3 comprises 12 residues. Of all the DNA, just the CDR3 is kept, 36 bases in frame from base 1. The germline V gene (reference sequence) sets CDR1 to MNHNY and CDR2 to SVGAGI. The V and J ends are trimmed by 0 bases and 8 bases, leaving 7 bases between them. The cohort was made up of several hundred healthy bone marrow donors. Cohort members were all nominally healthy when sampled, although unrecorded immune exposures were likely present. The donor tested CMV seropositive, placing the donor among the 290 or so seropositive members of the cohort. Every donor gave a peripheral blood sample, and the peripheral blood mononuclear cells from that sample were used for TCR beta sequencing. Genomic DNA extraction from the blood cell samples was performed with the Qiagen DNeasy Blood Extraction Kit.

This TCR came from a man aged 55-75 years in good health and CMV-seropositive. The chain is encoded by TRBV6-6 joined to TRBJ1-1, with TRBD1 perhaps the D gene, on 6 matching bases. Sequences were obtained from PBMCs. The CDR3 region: CASSYSQGEAFF. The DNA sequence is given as TGTGCCAGCAGTTACTCACAGGGAGAAGCTTTCTTT.